The text below deals with one T cell receptor beta chain. V shed 1 base and J shed 8 bases, with 11 bases lying between them. Looked up from germline, CDR1 is MGHRA and CDR2 is YSYEKL. There are 13 residues in the CDR3. Clones were read by immunoSEQ multiplex PCR, and TCRdb kept only the in-frame ones, dropping some. The repertoire holds about 280,000 clones, with approximately 86% as singletons. The sample originates from a study of cytomegalovirus exposure and HLA in healthy donors. This TCR derives from a woman between 18 and 29 years old in good health and CMV-seronegative. This sequence joins TRBV4-1 and TRBJ1-2, with D perhaps TRBD1 (5 bases). Sequenced sample: PBMCs. As DNA, the CDR3 is TGCGCCAGCAGCCAAGCTAGGGGCGACGGCTACACCTTC. This encodes CASSQARGDGYTF.